These T cell receptor beta chains were read from a single sample in a study of a mutant IDH1 vaccine in newly diagnosed glioma. The assay was immunoSEQ multiplex PCR, and TCRdb's table has in-frame clones only and misses some. The sample includes about 32,000 clones, about 82% of them seen just once. No antigen has been identified for these receptors. The starting material was PBMCs, obtained from a glioma patient whose treatment included an IDH1 peptide vaccine. The receptors were sampled from a man aged 40-49 years with glioma. Some clones in this sample may be carry-over from other donors' samples. Each CDR3 is given without its conserved first and last residue. Fields, in order: D gene, clone size, V gene, CDR3 protein. A D gene is named only where the DNA matches it firmly. Expanded clones are given a class, and other clones once, few, many or no size at all.

D gene: NA; clone size: NA; V gene: TRBV25-1; CDR3 protein: ASSEPGLGAYT
D gene: NA; clone size: NA; V gene: TRBV4-3; CDR3 protein: ASSQDANSPLH
D gene: NA; clone size: NA; V gene: TRBV5-1; CDR3 protein: ASSLGRNTAGYEQY
D gene: TRBD2; clone size: NA; V gene: TRBV5-6; CDR3 protein: ASRAGLAGVGEQY
D gene: NA; clone size: NA; V gene: TRBV5-1; CDR3 protein: ASSDGPGGADTQY
D gene: NA; clone size: NA; V gene: TRBV15; CDR3 protein: ATSRDRSSKNYGYT
D gene: NA; clone size: few; V gene: TRBV20-1; CDR3 protein: SASHEETQY
D gene: NA; clone size: NA; V gene: TRBV11-1; CDR3 protein: ASSLDGIITEAF
D gene: NA; clone size: NA; V gene: TRBV7-8; CDR3 protein: ASRPPGGRKAF
D gene: NA; clone size: medium-sized; V gene: TRBV5-4; CDR3 protein: ASSLNTGLNSPLH
D gene: TRBD1; clone size: NA; V gene: TRBV6-1; CDR3 protein: AVSVGGESGNTIY
D gene: NA; clone size: NA; V gene: TRBV7-2; CDR3 protein: ASSFRGSTTDTQY
D gene: NA; clone size: once; V gene: TRBV6-5; CDR3 protein: ASSYEGNQPQH
D gene: NA; clone size: NA; V gene: TRBV18; CDR3 protein: ASSPRAGVVLSRGANVLT
D gene: NA; clone size: NA; V gene: TRBV19; CDR3 protein: ATKTRGAETQY
D gene: NA; clone size: once; V gene: TRBV6-1; CDR3 protein: ASSPGHFGS
D gene: NA; clone size: NA; V gene: TRBV2; CDR3 protein: ASSGVQH
D gene: NA; clone size: NA; V gene: TRBV7-9; CDR3 protein: ASSMDTDNEQF
D gene: NA; clone size: NA; V gene: TRBV5-3; CDR3 protein: ARGRGRFSEAF
D gene: TRBD2; clone size: NA; V gene: TRBV5-1; CDR3 protein: ASSFRTSGGEQF
D gene: TRBD1; clone size: NA; V gene: TRBV19; CDR3 protein: ASTSLAGQGRKWNYGYT
D gene: NA; clone size: NA; V gene: TRBV4-3; CDR3 protein: ASSQDRTASPQETQY
D gene: TRBD1; clone size: NA; V gene: TRBV6-1; CDR3 protein: ASSDYGQGAYEQY
D gene: NA; clone size: once; V gene: TRBV5-4; CDR3 protein: ASSLDPGRNTGELF
D gene: NA; clone size: medium-sized; V gene: TRBV7-9; CDR3 protein: ASSLGRGDGEQY
D gene: TRBD1; clone size: NA; V gene: TRBV19; CDR3 protein: ASGTGGPGNTIY
D gene: NA; clone size: NA; V gene: TRBV7-9; CDR3 protein: ASSLAIYQLMNNEQF
D gene: TRBD1; clone size: NA; V gene: TRBV7-2; CDR3 protein: ASSPSAGGNYGYT
D gene: NA; clone size: NA; V gene: TRBV6-4; CDR3 protein: ASSDRATGELF
D gene: TRBD1; clone size: once; V gene: TRBV7-9; CDR3 protein: ASSGAGQGASFEAF
D gene: NA; clone size: NA; V gene: TRBV10-3; CDR3 protein: AISPDNGGETQY
D gene: NA; clone size: NA; V gene: TRBV4-3; CDR3 protein: ASSQWVDSTDTQY
D gene: TRBD1; clone size: NA; V gene: TRBV5-4; CDR3 protein: ASSSWTGRGEETQY
D gene: NA; clone size: NA; V gene: TRBV7-2; CDR3 protein: ASSWDGYEQY
D gene: NA; clone size: NA; V gene: TRBV6-1; CDR3 protein: ASSEGISGANVLT
D gene: NA; clone size: NA; V gene: TRBV10-1; CDR3 protein: ASSESGRNYGYT
D gene: NA; clone size: NA; V gene: TRBV4-1; CDR3 protein: ASSSNQGGQETQY
D gene: TRBD1; clone size: NA; V gene: TRBV6-6; CDR3 protein: ASSWPGQQNTEAF
D gene: NA; clone size: NA; V gene: TRBV7-9; CDR3 protein: ASSLGQSNQPQH
D gene: TRBD1; clone size: NA; V gene: TRBV5-8; CDR3 protein: ASSLDFRGTRGELF
D gene: NA; clone size: NA; V gene: TRBV5-6; CDR3 protein: ASSFLDSYGYT
D gene: TRBD1; clone size: once; V gene: TRBV13; CDR3 protein: ASSPDRMSYNEQF
D gene: NA; clone size: few; V gene: TRBV7-9; CDR3 protein: ASSRRPGAEAF
D gene: TRBD2; clone size: NA; V gene: TRBV4-1; CDR3 protein: ASSQGSGGWDNEQF
D gene: NA; clone size: NA; V gene: TRBV5-5; CDR3 protein: ASSFSGAPGNTIY
D gene: NA; clone size: few; V gene: TRBV10-2; CDR3 protein: ASSGGLGMGSPLH
D gene: NA; clone size: NA; V gene: TRBV6-1; CDR3 protein: ASREQGFSNQPQH
D gene: NA; clone size: NA; V gene: TRBV4-1; CDR3 protein: ASSRAASGVYGYT
D gene: TRBD1; clone size: few; V gene: TRBV4-3; CDR3 protein: ASSLLGRGRSTEAF
D gene: NA; clone size: NA; V gene: TRBV4-1; CDR3 protein: ASSQDGGTPLF
D gene: TRBD2; clone size: NA; V gene: TRBV4-2; CDR3 protein: ASSLGLAGGQGIQY
D gene: NA; clone size: NA; V gene: TRBV7-2; CDR3 protein: ASSLAGGSTGYT
D gene: TRBD1; clone size: NA; V gene: TRBV4-1; CDR3 protein: ASSPRQGRGTEAF
D gene: NA; clone size: NA; V gene: TRBV5-1; CDR3 protein: ASSSGLSTDTQY
D gene: TRBD2; clone size: NA; V gene: TRBV5-4; CDR3 protein: ASTSTGGEETQY
D gene: TRBD1; clone size: NA; V gene: TRBV5-8; CDR3 protein: ASSLIMTGKGMGTEAF
D gene: TRBD2; clone size: NA; V gene: TRBV9; CDR3 protein: ASSVVDGGADTQY
D gene: NA; clone size: NA; V gene: TRBV10-3; CDR3 protein: AIRDDISGNTIY
D gene: NA; clone size: NA; V gene: TRBV6-1; CDR3 protein: ASSPLGRSNGYT